The 15 T cell receptor beta chains below were found in one sample sequenced in a study of T cells in Graves' hyperthyroidism and ophthalmopathy. Amplified TCR beta CDR3 regions came from RNA transcripts. Researchers ran a first-round RT-PCR on the TCR CDR3 using the HTBI primer set. TCRdb re-called the multiplex PCR reads with MiXCR, one entry per CDR3 protein. The sample includes 500,000 to 650,000 distinct CDR3 sequences, roughly 14% of them seen just once. Source material: blood. The receptors originated from a woman in her forties or fifties with Graves' ophthalmopathy.

This clonotype was counted ten times or more. The chain links TRBV10-3 to TRBJ2-7; TRBD2 matches 13 bases. The V segment lost 2 bases and the J segment 6 bases; nucleotides outside the gene matches: 4. The length of the CDR3 is 15 residues. The V gene's germline CDR1 is ENHRY and CDR2 SYGVKD. This chain's CDR3 is CAISEGGLAGLEQYF. CDR3 in DNA: TGTGCCATCAGTGAGGGGGGACTAGCGGGACTCGAGCAGTACTTC.

This clonotype was seen repeatedly, ten times or more. An end of the junction differs from the germline gene, which may be a read error. The genes are TRBV7-7 and TRBJ2-3, with 14 positions matching TRBD2. The germline V gene has CDR1 SSHAT and CDR2 FNYEAQ (reference sequence). The CDR3 has 15 residues. In DNA, the CDR3 is TGTGCTAGCAGCTCGGGACTAGCGGGAGCGGATACGCAGTATTTT. This codes for CASSSGLAGADTQYF. Full variable domain (rest looked up from reference TRBV7-7 and TRBJ2-3): GAGVSQSPRYKVTKRGQDVTLRCDPISSHATLYWYQQALGQGPEFLTYFNYEAQPDKSGLPSDRFSAERPEGSISTLTIQRTEQRDSAMYRCASSSGLAGADTQYFGPGTRLTVL.

This clonotype showed up many times. The rearrangement joins TRBV20-1 to TRBJ2-1, with TRBD2 identical over 9 bases. The CDR3 runs 14 residues. Germline CDR1 and CDR2: DFQATT and SNEGSKA (reference sequence). Trimming at V came to 5 bases and at J to 3 bases, leaving 5 bases not matched to a gene. CDR3: CSALAGALYNEQFF. CDR3 DNA sequence: TGCAGTGCTTTAGCGGGAGCCCTCTACAATGAGCAGTTCTTC.

This clonotype was recorded at least ten times. The chain is built from TRBV4-3 and TRBJ1-2; 9 nucleotides agree with TRBD1. Trimming at V came to 6 bases and at J to 6 bases, leaving 11 bases not matched to a gene. This CDR3 has 15 residues. CDR1 is LGHNA, CDR2 YSLEER, per germline. CDR3: CASRSVLQGADGYTF. The DNA of the CDR3 is TGCGCCAGCAGGTCTGTGCTACAGGGGGCCGATGGCTACACCTTC.

This clonotype was detected many times. J is TRBJ1-3 and V is TRBV6-1, with a possible D match to TRBD1 (5 bases). Germline V gives CDR1 MNHNS, CDR2 SASEGT. The CDR3 has 16 amino acids. Trimming pared 4 bases from V and 0 bases from J, leaving 13 bases between. This CDR3 reads CASSGVRQHSGNTIYF. The CDR3 nucleotides read TGTGCCAGCAGTGGGGTTAGACAGCACTCTGGAAACACCATATATTTT.

This clonotype was seen repeatedly, ten times or more. V is TRBV7-9 and J is TRBJ2-3; D might be TRBD2 (5 bases). The CDR3 length is 14 residues. Deletions cut 5 bases from V and 2 bases from J, with 11 bases between. The V gene's germline CDR1 is SEHNR and CDR2 FQNEAQ (reference sequence). The CDR3: CASSINGVTDTQYF. The CDR3 DNA sequence: TGTGCCAGCAGCATTAACGGGGTCACAGATACGCAGTATTTT.

This chain joins TRBV19 and TRBJ2-4; tentative D call: TRBD1 (6 bases). The germline V gene has CDR1 LNHDA and CDR2 SQIVND (reference sequence). The V gene lost 6 bases and the J gene lost 6 bases, with 12 bases spanning the gap. This CDR3 is built from 13 residues. CDR3 nucleotide sequence: TGTGCCAGTAGGTACCAACAGGGAAACATTCAGTACTTC. As protein: CASRYQQGNIQYF.

This sequence joins TRBV7-9 and TRBJ1-6, with 9 bases aligning to TRBD1. The CDR3 consists of 16 residues. Germline loops: CDR1 SEHNR, CDR2 FQNEAQ (reference sequence). Unmatched junction bases numbered 9, after V lost 5 bases and J lost 7 bases. CDR3 residues: CASSTEGTGPNSPLHF. The CDR3 DNA follows: TGTGCCAGCAGCACGGAGGGGACAGGGCCCAATTCACCCCTCCACTTT. Full variable domain (rest looked up from reference TRBV7-9 and TRBJ1-6): DTGVSQNPRHKITKRGQNVTFRCDPISEHNRLYWYRQTLGQGPEFLTYFQNEAQLEKSRLLSDRFSAERPKGSFSTLEIQRTEQGDSAMYLCASSTEGTGPNSPLHFGNGTRLTVT.

V is TRBV14 and J is TRBJ2-5; D gene ambiguous. Germline assignment: CDR1 SGHDN and CDR2 FVKESK. The CDR3 covers 14 residues. The V and J ends lost 1 base and 7 bases respectively, with 13 bases between them. As DNA, the CDR3 is TGTGCCAGCAGCCAAGGGGCCGGAATAGCGACCCAGTACTTC. Translated: CASSQGAGIATQYF.

The sample holds a few counts of this clonotype. The chain uses TRBV19 and TRBJ1-5; no definite D call. This CDR3 region has 14 residues. The germline V gene has CDR1 LNHDA and CDR2 SQIVND (reference sequence). V was cut by 3 bases and J by 4 bases, with 10 bases left in between. CDR3 DNA sequence: TGTGCCAGTAGTATTCCATCCGATAATCAGCCCCAGCATTTT. Translation gives CASSIPSDNQPQHF.

This clonotype has only a few counts. This sequence joins TRBV24-1 and TRBJ2-5; 13 bases are shared with TRBD2. Germline CDR1 is KGHDR and CDR2 is SFDVKD. This CDR3 is built from 13 residues. J lost 14 bases, V lost 4 bases, and 6 bases had no gene match. As DNA, the CDR3 is TGTGCCACCAGTGACATCGGGACTAGCGGGACCTACTTC. Amino acid sequence: CATSDIGTSGTYF.

The V call is TRBV20-1, the J call TRBJ2-5; 7 bases are a match to TRBD2. CDR3 length equals 16 residues. The V gene end was trimmed by 1 base and the J gene end by 5 bases; junction bases not matched to a gene: 13. The germline V gene has CDR1 DFQATT and CDR2 SNEGSKA (reference sequence). For the CDR3, the DNA is TGCAGTGCTAGAGCTGGACTAGGACCCTTTCGGGAGACCCAGTACTTC. It specifies CSARAGLGPFRETQYF.

Many counts were recorded for this clonotype. The chain combines TRBV5-1 with TRBJ2-7, with TRBD2 identical over 11 bases. The germline CDR1 and CDR2 sequences are SGHRS and YFSETQ. Trimming removed 4 bases from V and 4 bases from J; junction bases left unmatched: 7. The CDR3 runs 15 residues. Here the CDR3 reads CASSTTSGSGYEQYF. The CDR3 DNA is TGCGCCAGCAGCACAACTAGCGGGAGTGGGTACGAGCAGTACTTC.

Many counts were recorded for this clonotype. The chain carries TRBV5-1 and TRBJ2-7; D gene ambiguous. Germline lookup yields CDR1 SGHRS and CDR2 YFSETQ. The CDR3 sequence is 13 residues long. V was trimmed by 2 bases and J by 2 bases, leaving 8 bases between them. The CDR3 DNA sequence: TGCGCCAGCAGCTTAGGCAAGGCCTACGAGCAGTACTTC. This gives the protein CASSLGKAYEQYF.

This clonotype was counted at least ten times. The chain uses TRBV2 and TRBJ2-7, with TRBD2 identical over 8 bases. CDR1 and CDR2 (germline): SNHLY, FYNNEI. This CDR3 region has 15 residues. The J segment lost 2 bases and the V segment lost 7 bases, leaving 10 bases of the junction unmatched. CDR3 nucleotide sequence: TGTGCCAGCACCGAACGGACTAGCCCAACCTACGAGCAGTACTTC. Protein product: CASTERTSPTYEQYF.